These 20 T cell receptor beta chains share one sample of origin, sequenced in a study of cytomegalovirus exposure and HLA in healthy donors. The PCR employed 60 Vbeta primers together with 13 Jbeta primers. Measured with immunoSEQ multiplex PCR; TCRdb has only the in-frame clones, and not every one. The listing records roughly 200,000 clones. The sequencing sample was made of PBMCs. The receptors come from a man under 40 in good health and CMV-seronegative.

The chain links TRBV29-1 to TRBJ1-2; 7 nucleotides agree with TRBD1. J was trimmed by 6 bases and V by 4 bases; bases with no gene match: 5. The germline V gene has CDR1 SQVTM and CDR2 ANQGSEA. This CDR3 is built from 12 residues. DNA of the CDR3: TGCAGCGTTGTAGACAGGGTGAATGGCTACACCTTC. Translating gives CSVVDRVNGYTF.

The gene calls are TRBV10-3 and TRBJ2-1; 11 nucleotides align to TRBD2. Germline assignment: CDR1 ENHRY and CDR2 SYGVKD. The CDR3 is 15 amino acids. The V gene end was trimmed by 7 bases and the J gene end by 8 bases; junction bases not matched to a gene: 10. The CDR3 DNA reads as TGTGCCATCAACCCGGGACTAGCGGAGGCGGATGAGCAGTTCTTC. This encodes CAINPGLAEADEQFF.

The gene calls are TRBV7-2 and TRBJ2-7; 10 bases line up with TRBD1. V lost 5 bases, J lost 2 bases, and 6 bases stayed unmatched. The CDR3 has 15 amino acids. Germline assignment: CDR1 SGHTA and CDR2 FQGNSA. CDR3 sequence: CASSQRQGAPYEQYF. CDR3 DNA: TGTGCCAGCAGCCAGCGACAGGGGGCTCCCTACGAGCAGTACTTC.

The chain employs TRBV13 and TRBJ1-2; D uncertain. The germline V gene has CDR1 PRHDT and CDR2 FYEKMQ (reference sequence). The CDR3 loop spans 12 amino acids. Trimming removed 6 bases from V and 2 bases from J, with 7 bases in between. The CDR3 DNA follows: TGTGCCAGCAGTTCCAGGAACTATGGCTACACCTTC. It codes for CASSSRNYGYTF.

The CDR3 bases are TGTGCCAGCAGGAGACAGGGACACACTGAAGCTTTCTTT. Translation: CASRRQGHTEAFF. The rearrangement joins TRBV28 to TRBJ1-1; 7 bases are a match to TRBD1. With V trimmed by 6 bases and J by 3 bases, 4 bases remained unmatched. The CDR3 totals 13 residues. Germline CDR1 is MDHEN and CDR2 is SYDVKM.

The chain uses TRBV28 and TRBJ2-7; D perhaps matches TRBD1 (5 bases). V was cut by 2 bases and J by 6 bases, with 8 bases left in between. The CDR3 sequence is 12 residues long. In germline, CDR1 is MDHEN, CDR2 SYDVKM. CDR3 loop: CASSLERGEQYF. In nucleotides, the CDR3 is TGTGCCAGCAGTTTAGAAAGGGGCGAGCAGTACTTC.

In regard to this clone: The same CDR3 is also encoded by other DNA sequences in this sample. The CDR3 protein is CASSYATGDYGYTF. In nucleotides, the CDR3 is TGTGCCAGCAGTTACGCGACAGGGGACTATGGCTACACCTTC. V usage is TRBV6-5 and J usage is TRBJ1-2; 8 bases fit TRBD1. The germline V gene encodes CDR1 MNHEY and CDR2 SVGAGI. The CDR3 spans 14 residues. The ends lost 2 bases at V and 3 bases at J; junction bases unmatched: 2.

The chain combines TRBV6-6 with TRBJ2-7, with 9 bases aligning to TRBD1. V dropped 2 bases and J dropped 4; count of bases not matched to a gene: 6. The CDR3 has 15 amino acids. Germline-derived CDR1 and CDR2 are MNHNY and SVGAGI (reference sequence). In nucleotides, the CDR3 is TGTGCCAGCAGTTACCTCGGGACAGGGTGGTACGAGCAGTACTTC. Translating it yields CASSYLGTGWYEQYF.

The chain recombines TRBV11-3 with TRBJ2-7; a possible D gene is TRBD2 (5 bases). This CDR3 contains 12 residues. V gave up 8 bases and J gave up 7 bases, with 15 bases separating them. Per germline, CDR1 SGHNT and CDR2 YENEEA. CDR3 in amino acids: CASLGSKREQYF. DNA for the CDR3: TGTGCCAGCCTGGGGAGCAAGAGGGAGCAGTACTTC.

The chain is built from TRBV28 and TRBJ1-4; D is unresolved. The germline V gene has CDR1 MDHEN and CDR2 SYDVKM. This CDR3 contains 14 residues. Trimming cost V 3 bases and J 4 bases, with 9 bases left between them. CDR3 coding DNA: TGTGCCAGCAGTTTGCGGCAGCTTAATGAAAAACTGTTTTTT. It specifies CASSLRQLNEKLFF.

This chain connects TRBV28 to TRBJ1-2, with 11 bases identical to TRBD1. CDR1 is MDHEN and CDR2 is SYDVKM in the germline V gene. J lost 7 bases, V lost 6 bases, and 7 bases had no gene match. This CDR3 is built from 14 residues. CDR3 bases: TGTGCCAGCAGAACCCGGACAGGGGGCCGTGGCTACACCTTC. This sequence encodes CASRTRTGGRGYTF.

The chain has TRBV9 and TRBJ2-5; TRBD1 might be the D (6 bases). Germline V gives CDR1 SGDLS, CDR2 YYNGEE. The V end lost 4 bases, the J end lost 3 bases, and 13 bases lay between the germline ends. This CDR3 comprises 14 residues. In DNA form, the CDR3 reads TGTGCCAGCAGCCCCAGACAGGAGAAAGAGACCCAGTACTTC. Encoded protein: CASSPRQEKETQYF.

The CDR3 DNA is TGTGCCAGCAGTCCCCCCGGGACTAGCGGGACCTACGAGCAGTACTTC. Amino acid sequence: CASSPPGTSGTYEQYF. The V gene is TRBV28, the J gene TRBJ2-7; 13 nucleotides agree with TRBD2. CDR1 is MDHEN, CDR2 SYDVKM, per germline. This CDR3 has 16 residues. V trimming: 5 bases; J trimming: 2 bases; junction bases outside the gene matches: 6.

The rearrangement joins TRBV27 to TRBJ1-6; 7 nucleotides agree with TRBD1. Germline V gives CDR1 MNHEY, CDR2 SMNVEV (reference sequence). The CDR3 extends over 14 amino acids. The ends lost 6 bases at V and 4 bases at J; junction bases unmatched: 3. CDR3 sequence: CASSLGQYNSPLHF. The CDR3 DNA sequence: TGTGCCAGCAGCCTGGGACAGTATAATTCACCCCTCCACTTT.

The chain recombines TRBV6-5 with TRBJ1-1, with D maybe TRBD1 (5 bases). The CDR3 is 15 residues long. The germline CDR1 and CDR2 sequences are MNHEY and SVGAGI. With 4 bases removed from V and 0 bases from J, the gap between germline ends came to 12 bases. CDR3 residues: CASSWGLGLNTEAFF. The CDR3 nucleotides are TGTGCCAGCAGTTGGGGCTTGGGATTGAACACTGAAGCTTTCTTT.

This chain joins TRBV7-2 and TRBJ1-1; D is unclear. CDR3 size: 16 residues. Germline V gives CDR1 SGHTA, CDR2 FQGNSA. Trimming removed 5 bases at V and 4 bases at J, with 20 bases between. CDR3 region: CASSIEVVGSGTEAFF. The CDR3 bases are TGTGCCAGCAGCATAGAGGTGGTGGGTTCGGGCACTGAAGCTTTCTTT.

The CDR3: CASSLRSRGDNSPLHF. CDR3 nucleotides: TGTGCCAGCAGCTTACGGAGTCGGGGAGATAATTCACCCCTCCACTTT. J is TRBJ1-6 and V is TRBV7-2; D is undetermined. The V end was cut by 2 bases, the J end by 5 bases, with 13 bases between. CDR1 and CDR2 (germline): SGHTA, FQGNSA. The CDR3 is 16 residues long.

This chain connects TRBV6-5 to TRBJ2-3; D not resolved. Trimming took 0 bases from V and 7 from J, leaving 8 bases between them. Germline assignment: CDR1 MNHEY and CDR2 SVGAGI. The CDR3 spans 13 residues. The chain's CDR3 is CASSYSGENTQYF. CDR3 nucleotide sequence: TGTGCCAGCAGTTACTCTGGAGAGAATACGCAGTATTTT.

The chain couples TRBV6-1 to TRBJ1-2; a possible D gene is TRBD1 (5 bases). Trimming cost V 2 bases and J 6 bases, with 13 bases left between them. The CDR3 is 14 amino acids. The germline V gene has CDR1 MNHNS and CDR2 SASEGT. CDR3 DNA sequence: TGTGCCAGCAGTGAATCTGGCAGGGTTCATGGCTACACCTTC. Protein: CASSESGRVHGYTF.

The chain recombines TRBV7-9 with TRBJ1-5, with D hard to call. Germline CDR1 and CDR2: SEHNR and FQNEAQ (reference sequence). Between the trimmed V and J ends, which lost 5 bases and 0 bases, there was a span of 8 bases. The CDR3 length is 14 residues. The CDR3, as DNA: TGTGCCAGCAGCCGGGATAGTAGCAATCAGCCCCAGCATTTT. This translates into CASSRDSSNQPQHF. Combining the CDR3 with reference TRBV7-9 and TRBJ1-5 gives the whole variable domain DTGVSQNPRHKITKRGQNVTFRCDPISEHNRLYWYRQTLGQGPEFLTYFQNEAQLEKSRLLSDRFSAERPKGSFSTLEIQRTEQGDSAMYLCASSRDSSNQPQHFGDGTRLSIL.